The 27 T cell receptor beta chains listed next were all sequenced from one sample in a study of T cell repertoires in cytomegalovirus infection. MiXCR, applied by TCRdb to the reads, yields one record per CDR3 protein. The sample contains about 530,000 distinct CDR3 sequences, more than 20% of which appear only once. The specimen was PBMCs. These TCRs come from a human donor in good health (CMV status not recorded). Some clones in this sample may be carry-over from other donors' samples.

The rearrangement uses TRBV5-4 and TRBJ2-1, with TRBD1 matching over 9 bases. From germline, CDR1 is SGHNT and CDR2 YYREEE (reference sequence). The CDR3 covers 15 residues. The V segment lost 3 bases and the J segment 4 bases; nucleotides outside the gene matches: 5. DNA of the CDR3: TGTGCCAGCAGCTCCCGGGACAGGGCGTACAATGAGCAGTTCTTC. Its translation is CASSSRDRAYNEQFF.

There are many counts of this clonotype. The V gene is TRBV7-2, the J gene TRBJ2-7, with D perhaps TRBD2 (5 bases). The V end was cut by 5 bases, the J end by 6 bases, with 17 bases between. This CDR3 contains 14 residues. Per germline, CDR1 SGHTA and CDR2 FQGNSA. The CDR3: CASSLSGNSGEQYV. In DNA, the CDR3 is TGTGCCAGCAGCCTGTCGGGGAATTCCGGCGAGCAGTACGTC.

The V call is TRBV27, the J call TRBJ1-6; 9 nucleotides agree with TRBD1. V was clipped by 8 bases and J by 7 bases; unmatched bases: 9. Germline CDR1 reads MNHEY; CDR2 reads SMNVEV (reference sequence). The length of the CDR3 is 15 residues. This chain's CDR3 is CASGTKGQGNSPLHF. In DNA, the CDR3 is TGTGCCAGCGGAACGAAAGGACAGGGGAATTCACCCCTCCACTTT.

This clonotype has a count of ten or more. The chain is built from TRBV7-2 and TRBJ2-5; the D is unclear. Germline V gene sequence: CDR1 SGHTA, CDR2 FQGNSA. Trimming left V 5 bases short and J 1 base short, with 11 bases between. The CDR3 is made up of 14 amino acids. The CDR3 sequence is CASSELWVQETQYF. DNA for the CDR3: TGTGCCAGCAGCGAGTTGTGGGTCCAAGAGACCCAGTACTTC.

Only a few counts were recorded for this clonotype. CDR3 protein: CASSSDPSNQPQHF. CDR3 nucleotides: TGTGCCAGCAGCTCCGACCCCTCCAATCAGCCCCAGCATTTT. This chain connects TRBV7-2 to TRBJ1-5, with D hard to call. Germline V gene sequence: CDR1 SGHTA, CDR2 FQGNSA. Trimming pared 4 bases from V and 3 bases from J, leaving 10 bases between. This CDR3 has 14 residues. The entire variable domain, with the rest obtained from reference TRBV7-2 and TRBJ1-5, is as follows: GAGVSQSPSNKVTEKGKDVELRCDPISGHTALYWYRQSLGQGLEFLIYFQGNSAPDKSGLPSDRFSAERTGGSVSTLTIQRTQQEDSAVYLCASSSDPSNQPQHFGDGTRLSIL.

This clonotype has a handful of counts. V is TRBV4-2 and J is TRBJ2-5; TRBD2 aligns across 14 bases. The V and J ends lost 3 bases and 2 bases, in that order; junction bases with no gene match: 5. Per the germline V gene, CDR1 is LGHNA and CDR2 is YNFKEQ. The CDR3 covers 17 residues. The CDR3 nucleotides read TGTGCCAGCAGCCAGGGGACTAGCGGGAGTCCGCAAGAGACCCAGTACTTC. This encodes CASSQGTSGSPQETQYF.

This clonotype has just a few counts. The CDR3 sequence: CASSFGGINEKLFF. CDR3 bases: TGTGCCAGCAGCTTCGGGGGCATTAATGAAAAACTGTTTTTT. This chain uses TRBV7-9 with TRBJ1-4, with D perhaps TRBD1 (6 bases). Germline V gene lookup returns CDR1 SEHNR and CDR2 FQNEAQ (reference sequence). CDR3 size: 14 residues. V lost 3 bases and J 4 bases, leaving 9 bases between the germline ends.

This chain uses TRBV5-4 with TRBJ1-2, with D perhaps matching TRBD1 (5 bases). CDR1 SGHNT and CDR2 YYREEE come from the germline V gene (reference sequence). This CDR3 has 11 amino acids. V dropped 4 bases and J dropped 9 bases, with 10 bases sitting between them. CDR3 amino acids: CASSGQGSYTF. CDR3 in DNA: TGTGCCAGCAGCGGCCAGGGTAGCTACACCTTC.

For the CDR3, the DNA is TGCAGTGCTAGAGATAATCGGAGGTACAATGAGCAGTTCTTC. This codes for CSARDNRRYNEQFF. The chain joins TRBV20-1 to TRBJ2-1; maybe TRBD2 (5 bases). The V and J ends lost 0 bases and 4 bases respectively, with 10 bases between them. Germline assignment: CDR1 DFQATT and CDR2 SNEGSKA (reference sequence). CDR3 length: 14 residues.

In the case of this clonotype: A read error is possible here, since a much larger clone lies one base away. CDR3 in amino acids: CASSSGTSGSADTQYF. Written as DNA, the CDR3 is TGTGCCAGCAGCTCCGGGACTAGCGGGAGTGCAGATACGCAGTATTTT. The gene calls are TRBV7-9 and TRBJ2-3, with 14 bases matching TRBD2. The CDR3 spans 16 residues. In germline, CDR1 is SEHNR, CDR2 FQNEAQ (reference sequence). J gave up 4 bases and V 4 bases, and 4 bases lay outside the gene matches.

The V and J genes are TRBV5-4 and TRBJ1-2; D unresolved. This CDR3 has 14 amino acids. V was clipped by 0 bases and J by 2 bases, with 8 bases between them. Germline V gives CDR1 SGHNT, CDR2 YYREEE (reference sequence). The CDR3 loop is CASSLVEKNYGYTF. In nucleotides, the CDR3 is TGTGCCAGCAGCTTGGTAGAGAAGAACTATGGCTACACCTTC.

V gene TRBV27 combines with J gene TRBJ1-1; D remains unclear. Germline V gene lookup returns CDR1 MNHEY and CDR2 SMNVEV (reference sequence). The CDR3 has 13 amino acids. Trimming shortened V by 1 base and J by 8 bases, and 11 bases separated the two germline ends. The CDR3 coding sequence is TGTGCCAGCAGTTTATTCGGCGGAGCAGAAGCTTTCTTT. Amino acid sequence: CASSLFGGAEAFF.

The chain recombines TRBV6-5 with TRBJ2-1, with D possibly matching TRBD1 (6 bases). Germline V gives CDR1 MNHEY, CDR2 SVGAGI. Trimming removed 5 bases from V and 0 bases from J, with 11 bases in between. The CDR3 has 15 residues. CDR3 in amino acids: CASSRTVSSYNEQFF. The CDR3 DNA sequence: TGTGCCAGCAGTCGGACAGTGAGCTCCTACAATGAGCAGTTCTTC.

This clonotype was seen many times. This chain uses TRBV7-2 with TRBJ2-1; no reliable D call. Trimming stripped 7 bases from V and 5 bases from J, with 18 bases between. Germline CDR1 and CDR2: SGHTA and FQGNSA. CDR3 length: 15 amino acids. The CDR3 loop is CASIQGFLSDNEQFF. CDR3 DNA sequence: TGTGCCAGCATTCAAGGGTTTTTAAGTGACAATGAGCAGTTCTTC.

This clonotype was counted a few times. The V call is TRBV7-3, the J call TRBJ2-3; 8 bases are shared with TRBD2. The germline V gene encodes CDR1 SGHTA and CDR2 FQGTGA. The V and J ends lost 0 bases and 3 bases, in that order; junction bases with no gene match: 5. The CDR3 runs to 16 residues. The CDR3 sequence is CASSLTTASGTDTQYF. The CDR3 DNA reads TGTGCCAGCAGCTTAACGACGGCTAGCGGGACAGATACGCAGTATTTT.

Only a few counts were recorded for this clonotype. The CDR3 coding sequence is TGTGCCAGCAGTTTAGACACCTGGGGCACTGAAGCTTTCTTT. It yields the protein CASSLDTWGTEAFF. V is TRBV6-5 and J is TRBJ1-1; D gene unclear. V was clipped by 4 bases and J by 4 bases, with 13 bases between them. This CDR3 is 14 amino acids long. The V gene's germline CDR1 is MNHEY and CDR2 SVGAGI.

A remark on this clonotype: A much larger clone lies a single base off, so this may be a read error. The chain joins TRBV7-9 to TRBJ1-4, with D unclear. The CDR3 is 14 residues long. Germline CDR1 and CDR2: SEHNR and FQNEAQ (reference sequence). CDR3 sequence: CARSSGWSNEKLFF. The CDR3 coding sequence is TGTGCCAGAAGCTCGGGGTGGTCTAATGAAAAACTGTTTTTT.

This clonotype has a count of ten or more. In DNA, the CDR3 is TGTGCCAGCAGCCTCCTCCGATCCTCCTACGAGCAGTACTTC. This translates into CASSLLRSSYEQYF. This chain links TRBV7-2 with TRBJ2-7; D remains ambiguous. Looked up from germline, CDR1 is SGHTA and CDR2 is FQGNSA. V was cut by 5 bases and J by 0 bases, with 11 bases left in between. The CDR3 runs to 14 residues.

This clonotype was picked up many times. The chain combines TRBV7-2 with TRBJ1-2; D unclear. Per germline, CDR1 SGHTA and CDR2 FQGNSA. Trimming took 5 bases from V and 4 from J, leaving 8 bases between them. The CDR3 sequence is 12 residues long. The CDR3 region is CASSDGSYGYTF. The CDR3, as DNA: TGTGCCAGCAGCGACGGATCCTATGGCTACACCTTC.

V gene TRBV20-1 combines with J gene TRBJ2-1; unclear D gene. The CDR3 runs to 12 residues. The germline V gene encodes CDR1 DFQATT and CDR2 SNEGSKA (reference sequence). The V end lost 3 bases, the J end lost 5 bases, and 8 bases lay between the germline ends. CDR3 nucleotides: TGCAGTGCTAGGCGGAGAAACAATGAGCAGTTCTTC. It translates to CSARRRNNEQFF.

The chain has TRBV30 and TRBJ1-2, with TRBD1 matching over 7 bases. CDR1 is GTSNPN, CDR2 SVGIG, per germline (reference sequence). The CDR3 loop spans 13 amino acids. J gave up 7 bases and V 0 bases, and 5 bases lay outside the gene matches. The CDR3 protein is CAWSVRQGSGYTF. The CDR3 coding sequence is TGTGCCTGGAGTGTACGACAGGGAAGTGGCTACACCTTC.

This clonotype has a count of ten or more. V and J are TRBV7-2 and TRBJ2-5, with 7 bases that match TRBD2. Germline trimming cut 5 bases from V and 2 bases from J; bases unmatched to any gene: 14. The CDR3 consists of 17 residues. Germline V gives CDR1 SGHTA, CDR2 FQGNSA. The CDR3 is CASSPRTSFMWQETQYF. Here the CDR3 DNA reads TGTGCCAGCAGCCCGAGGACTAGTTTCATGTGGCAAGAGACCCAGTACTTC.

The CDR3 here is CASSQPRGSYNEQFF. The DNA for the CDR3 is TGTGCCAGCAGCCAACCTAGAGGGTCCTACAATGAGCAGTTCTTC. V is TRBV7-3 and J is TRBJ2-1; possibly TRBD2 for D (5 bases). Germline V gene lookup returns CDR1 SGHTA and CDR2 FQGTGA. This CDR3 region has 15 residues. V lost 5 bases and J 1 base, leaving 12 bases between the germline ends.

This clonotype came up a few times. The gene calls are TRBV2 and TRBJ2-7; D ambiguous. CDR1 and CDR2 from the germline V gene are SNHLY and FYNNEI. V lost 7 bases and J 2 bases, leaving 21 bases between the germline ends. The CDR3 is made up of 16 amino acids. DNA of the CDR3: TGTGCCAGCACCATCGGTCGCGTCAGGCCCACCTACGAGCAGTACTTC. Protein product: CASTIGRVRPTYEQYF.

V and J are TRBV6-5 and TRBJ2-3, with 9 nucleotides matching TRBD2. The CDR3 extends over 17 amino acids. From germline, CDR1 is MNHEY and CDR2 SVGAGI. Losses at the gene ends were 0 bases for V and 2 bases for J; bases not matched to a gene: 6. DNA of the CDR3: TGTGCCAGCAGTTACTCGGTGGTAGCGGGGGTCACAGATACGCAGTATTTT. This gives the protein CASSYSVVAGVTDTQYF.

This chain links TRBV2 with TRBJ2-1; 7 bases line up with TRBD2. The CDR3 is 14 amino acids. The V segment lost 4 bases and the J segment 6 bases; nucleotides outside the gene matches: 6. Germline loops: CDR1 SNHLY, CDR2 FYNNEI. The CDR3 here is CASSGRLASNEQFF. CDR3 nucleotide sequence: TGTGCCAGCAGTGGGAGACTAGCAAGCAATGAGCAGTTCTTC.

This sequence joins TRBV11-2 and TRBJ2-3; 12 bases match TRBD2. The germline V gene has CDR1 SGHAT and CDR2 FQNNGV. This CDR3 is built from 16 residues. The trim removed 0 bases at V and 4 bases at J, leaving 2 bases unmatched. CDR3 residues: CASSLEPSGRADTQYF. The CDR3 DNA sequence: TGTGCCAGCAGCTTAGAACCTAGCGGGAGGGCAGATACGCAGTATTTT.